A selection of T cell receptor beta chains follows, all from one sample in a study of T cells expressing NK-cell markers. TCRdb re-called the 5' RACE reads; one entry per CDR3 protein, DNA not given. Recorded for this sample: 550,000 or so distinct CDR3 sequences. Sequencing used blood T cells: a sorted CD56 or NKG2C T cell subset, CD4+ or CD8+ T cells, or bulk PBMC T cells (not recorded which). These receptors originate from a man between 18 and 35 years old in good health. CDR3s include the opening cysteine and the closing phenylalanine or tryptophan. The order of the fields is V gene, J gene, CDR3 protein.

>TRBV3-1|TRBJ2-3
CASSQQGGGADTQYF
>TRBV27|TRBJ2-3
CATVGEGPDTQYF
>TRBV7-2|TRBJ2-1
CASSSLTGVNEQFF
>TRBV6-2/TRBV6-3|TRBJ2-7
CASSRGLAGLYEQYF
>TRBV6-2/TRBV6-3|TRBJ2-5
CASSYTTGVQTQYF
>TRBV29-1|TRBJ2-1
CSAVGLHYNEQFF
>TRBV6-5|TRBJ2-1
CASSYIGGLAGSNEQFF
>TRBV19|TRBJ2-1
CASSRDYGGRQFF
>TRBV4-2|TRBJ2-3
CASSQDRDADTQYF
>TRBV5-1|TRBJ2-3
CASSLGTGPRTDTQYF
>TRBV18|TRBJ1-5
CASSLGWGLDQPQHF